A single T cell receptor (beta chain) is shown here with its context. The source of the sample is a study of cytomegalovirus exposure and HLA in healthy donors. This CDR3 has 16 residues. Losses at the gene ends were 3 bases for V and 3 bases for J; bases not matched to a gene: 6. Per germline, CDR1 SEHNR and CDR2 FQNEAQ (reference sequence). With 60 Vbeta and 13 Jbeta primers, the PCR was carried out. Sequencing was performed with immunoSEQ multiplex PCR; in TCRdb, only in-frame clones are kept and a portion is missing. The repertoire holds around 71,000 clones, with 60% to 70% as singletons. This TCR came from a man younger than 40 in good health and CMV-seropositive. Sequencing was done on a sample of PBMCs. The chain combines TRBV7-9 with TRBJ2-2; 8 bases agree with TRBD2. CDR3 nucleotides: TGTGCCAGCAGCTTTTCCACTAGCGGATACACCGGGGAGCTGTTTTTT. It codes for CASSFSTSGYTGELFF.